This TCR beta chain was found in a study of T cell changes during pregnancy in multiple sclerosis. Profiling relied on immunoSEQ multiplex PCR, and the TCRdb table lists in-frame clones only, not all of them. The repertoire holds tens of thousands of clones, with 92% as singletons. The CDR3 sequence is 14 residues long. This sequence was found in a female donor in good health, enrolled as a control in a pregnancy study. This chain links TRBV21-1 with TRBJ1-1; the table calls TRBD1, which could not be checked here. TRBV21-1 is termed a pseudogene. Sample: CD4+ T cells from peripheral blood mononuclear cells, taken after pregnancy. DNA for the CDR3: TGTGCCAGCAGCCTCCCAAGGGGGTACACTGAAGCTTTCTTT. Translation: CASSLPRGYTEAFF.